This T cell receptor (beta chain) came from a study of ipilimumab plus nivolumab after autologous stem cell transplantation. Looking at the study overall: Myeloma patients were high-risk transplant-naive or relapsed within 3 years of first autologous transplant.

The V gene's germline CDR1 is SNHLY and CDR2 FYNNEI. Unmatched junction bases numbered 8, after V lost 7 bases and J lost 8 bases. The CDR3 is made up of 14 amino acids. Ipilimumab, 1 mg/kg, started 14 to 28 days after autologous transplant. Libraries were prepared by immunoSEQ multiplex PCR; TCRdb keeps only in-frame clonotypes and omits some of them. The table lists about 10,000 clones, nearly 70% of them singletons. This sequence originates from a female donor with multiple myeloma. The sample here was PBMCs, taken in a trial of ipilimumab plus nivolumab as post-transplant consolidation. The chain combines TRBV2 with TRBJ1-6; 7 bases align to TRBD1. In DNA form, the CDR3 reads TGTGCCAGCACCCTGGGACAGAAGGATTCACCCCTCCACTTT. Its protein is CASTLGQKDSPLHF.